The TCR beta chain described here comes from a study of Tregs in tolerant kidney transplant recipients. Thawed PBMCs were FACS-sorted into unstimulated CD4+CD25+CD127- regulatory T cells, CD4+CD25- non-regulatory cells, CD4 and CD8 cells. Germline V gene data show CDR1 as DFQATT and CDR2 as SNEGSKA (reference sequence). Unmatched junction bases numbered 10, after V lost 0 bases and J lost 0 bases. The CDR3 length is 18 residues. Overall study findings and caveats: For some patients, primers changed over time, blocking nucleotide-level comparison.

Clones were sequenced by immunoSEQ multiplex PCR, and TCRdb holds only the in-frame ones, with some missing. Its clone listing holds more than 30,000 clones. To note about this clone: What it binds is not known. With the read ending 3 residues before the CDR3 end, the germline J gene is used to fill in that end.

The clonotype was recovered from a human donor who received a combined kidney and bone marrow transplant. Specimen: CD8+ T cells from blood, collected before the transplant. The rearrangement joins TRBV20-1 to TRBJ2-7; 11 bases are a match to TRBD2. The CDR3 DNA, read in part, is TGCAGTGCTAGAGATCGGTCTAGCGGGAGGATAGTCTCCTACGAG. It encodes CSARDRSSGRIVSYE. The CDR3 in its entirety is CSARDRSSGRIVSYEQYF.